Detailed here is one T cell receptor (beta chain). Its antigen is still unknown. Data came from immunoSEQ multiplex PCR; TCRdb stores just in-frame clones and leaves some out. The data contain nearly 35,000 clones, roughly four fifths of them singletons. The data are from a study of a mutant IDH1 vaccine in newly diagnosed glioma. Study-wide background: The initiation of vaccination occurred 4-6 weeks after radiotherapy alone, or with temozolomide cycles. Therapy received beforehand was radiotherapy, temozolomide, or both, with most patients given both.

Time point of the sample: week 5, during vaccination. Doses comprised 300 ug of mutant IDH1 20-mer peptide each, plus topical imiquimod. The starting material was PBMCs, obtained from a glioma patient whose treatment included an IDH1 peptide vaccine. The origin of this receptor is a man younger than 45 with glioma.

CDR3 nucleotides: TGTGCCAGTAGTGACGGGGGACTTGGGTCCTACGAGCAGTACTTC. It encodes CASSDGGLGSYEQYF. J is TRBJ2-7 and V is TRBV19; TRBD2 might be the D (6 bases). This CDR3 has 15 amino acids. V lost 5 bases to trimming and J lost 1 base, with 15 bases between them. CDR1 is LNHDA, CDR2 SQIVND, per germline (reference sequence).